This TCR beta chain was obtained from a study of blood T cells in healthy people across ages. This CDR3 comprises 14 residues. CDR1 and CDR2 from the germline V gene are LGHNA and YNFKEQ. Donors were healthy Caucasian individuals from Russia aged roughly 6 to 95. A second PCR, run for about 7 to 11 cycles, used a sample-barcoded 5' primer plus a J-beta primer mix. TCRdb redid the calling of the 5' RACE reads with MiXCR, one entry per CDR3 protein. The data hold more than 650,000 distinct CDR3 sequences, with about 55% observed a single time. This sequence joins TRBV4-2 and TRBJ2-4, with D uncertain. The DNA end is more similar to TRBJ2-7, so the J call may be wrong. This clonotype was obtained from a man older than 75 in good health. The source material was blood. CDR3 nucleotides: TGTGCCAGCAGCCAAGATCCGGACGGTTACGAGCAGTACTTC. As protein: CASSQDPDGYEQYF.